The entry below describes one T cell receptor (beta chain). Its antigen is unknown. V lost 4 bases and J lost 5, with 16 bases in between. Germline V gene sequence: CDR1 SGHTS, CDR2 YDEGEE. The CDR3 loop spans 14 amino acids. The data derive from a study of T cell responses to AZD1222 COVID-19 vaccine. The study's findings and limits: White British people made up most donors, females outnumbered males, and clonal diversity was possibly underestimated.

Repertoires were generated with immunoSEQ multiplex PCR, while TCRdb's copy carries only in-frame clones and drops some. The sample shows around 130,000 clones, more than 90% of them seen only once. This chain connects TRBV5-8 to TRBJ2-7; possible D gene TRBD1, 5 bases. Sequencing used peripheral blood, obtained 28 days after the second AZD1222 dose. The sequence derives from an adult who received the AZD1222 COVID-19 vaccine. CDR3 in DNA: TGTGCCAGCAGCATAGGGGCGCGTGGGGACGAGCAGTACGTC. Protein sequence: CASSIGARGDEQYV.